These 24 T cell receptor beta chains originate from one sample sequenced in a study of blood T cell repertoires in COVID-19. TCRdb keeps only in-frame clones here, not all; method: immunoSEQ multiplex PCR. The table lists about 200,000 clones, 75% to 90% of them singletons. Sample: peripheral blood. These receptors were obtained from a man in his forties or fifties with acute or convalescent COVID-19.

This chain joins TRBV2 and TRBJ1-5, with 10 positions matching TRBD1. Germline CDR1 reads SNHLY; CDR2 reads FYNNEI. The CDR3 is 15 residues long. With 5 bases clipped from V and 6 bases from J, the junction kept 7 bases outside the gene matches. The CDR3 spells CASSPEDRGGQPQHF. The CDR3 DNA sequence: TGTGCCAGCAGTCCCGAGGACAGGGGGGGTCAGCCCCAGCATTTT.

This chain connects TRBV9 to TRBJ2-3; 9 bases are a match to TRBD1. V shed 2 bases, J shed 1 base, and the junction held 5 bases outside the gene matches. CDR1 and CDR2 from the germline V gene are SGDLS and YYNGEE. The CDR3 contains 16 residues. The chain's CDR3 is CASSVQDRGGTDTQYF. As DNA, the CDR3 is TGTGCCAGCAGCGTCCAGGACAGGGGCGGCACAGATACGCAGTATTTT.

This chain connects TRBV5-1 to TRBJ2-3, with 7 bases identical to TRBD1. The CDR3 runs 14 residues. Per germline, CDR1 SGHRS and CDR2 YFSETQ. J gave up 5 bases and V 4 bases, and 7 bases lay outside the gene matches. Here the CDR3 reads CASSPGQAEDTQYF. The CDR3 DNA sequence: TGCGCCAGCAGCCCCGGACAGGCGGAAGATACGCAGTATTTT.

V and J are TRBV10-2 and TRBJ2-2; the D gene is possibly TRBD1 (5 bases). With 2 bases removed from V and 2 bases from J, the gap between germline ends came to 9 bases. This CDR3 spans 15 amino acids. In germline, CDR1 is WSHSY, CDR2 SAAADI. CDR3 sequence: CASSEARANTGELFF. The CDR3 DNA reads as TGCGCCAGCAGTGAGGCCAGGGCAAACACCGGGGAGCTGTTTTTT.

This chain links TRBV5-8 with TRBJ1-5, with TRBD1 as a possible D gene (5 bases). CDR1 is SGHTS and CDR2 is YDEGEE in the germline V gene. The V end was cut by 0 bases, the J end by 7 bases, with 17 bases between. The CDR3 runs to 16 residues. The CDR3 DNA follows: TGTGCCAGCAGCTTGGGGCGTGGGCAGGGAGGCCAGCCCCAGCATTTT. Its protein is CASSLGRGQGGQPQHF.

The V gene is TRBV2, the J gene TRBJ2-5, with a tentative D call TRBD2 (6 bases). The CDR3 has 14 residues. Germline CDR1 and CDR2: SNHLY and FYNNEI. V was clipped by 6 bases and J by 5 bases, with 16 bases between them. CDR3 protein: CASRVGSLGETQYF. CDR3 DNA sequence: TGTGCCAGCAGGGTCGGGAGTCTGGGTGAGACCCAGTACTTC. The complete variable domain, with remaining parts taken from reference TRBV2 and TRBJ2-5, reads EPEVTQTPSHQVTQMGQEVILRCVPISNHLYFYWYRQILGQKVEFLVSFYNNEISEKSEIFDDQFSVERPDGSNFTLKIRSTKLEDSAMYFCASRVGSLGETQYFGPGTRLLVL.

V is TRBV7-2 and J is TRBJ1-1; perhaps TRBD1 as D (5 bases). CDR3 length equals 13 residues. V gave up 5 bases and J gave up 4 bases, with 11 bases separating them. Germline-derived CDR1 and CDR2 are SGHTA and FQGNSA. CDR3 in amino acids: CASSAGGGTEAFF. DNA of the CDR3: TGTGCCAGCAGCGCGGGCGGGGGCACTGAAGCTTTCTTT.

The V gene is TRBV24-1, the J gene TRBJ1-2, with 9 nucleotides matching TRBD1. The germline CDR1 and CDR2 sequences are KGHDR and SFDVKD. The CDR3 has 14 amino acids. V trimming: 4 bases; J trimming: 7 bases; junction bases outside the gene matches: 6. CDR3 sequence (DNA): TGTGCCACCAGTGACCGGGACAGGGTCGGTGGCTACACCTTC. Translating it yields CATSDRDRVGGYTF.

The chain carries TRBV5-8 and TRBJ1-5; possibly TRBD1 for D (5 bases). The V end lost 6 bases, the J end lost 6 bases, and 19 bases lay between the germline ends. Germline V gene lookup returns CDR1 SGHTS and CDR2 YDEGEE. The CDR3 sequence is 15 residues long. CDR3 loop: CASISSAGVGQPQHF. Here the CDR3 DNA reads TGTGCCAGCATCTCGAGTGCGGGGGTTGGTCAGCCCCAGCATTTT.

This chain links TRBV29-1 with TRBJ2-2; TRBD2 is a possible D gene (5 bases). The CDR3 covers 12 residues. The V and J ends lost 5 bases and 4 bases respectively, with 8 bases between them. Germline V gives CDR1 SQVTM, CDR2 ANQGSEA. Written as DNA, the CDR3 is TGCAGCGTTCGAGGGCCCACCGGGGAGCTGTTTTTT. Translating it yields CSVRGPTGELFF.

CDR3 region: CASSLYHAERGEPNEQFF. DNA for the CDR3: TGTGCCAGCAGCTTATACCACGCGGAGCGGGGGGAACCCAATGAGCAGTTCTTC. The V and J genes are TRBV7-6 and TRBJ2-1, with 9 positions matching TRBD2. The ends lost 2 bases at V and 6 bases at J; junction bases unmatched: 14. Germline values: CDR1 SGHVS, CDR2 FNYEAQ. This CDR3 region has 18 residues.

The CDR3 DNA reads as TGTGCCAGCAGGGTCGGCGGGCAGAACACCTTC. Its protein product is CASRVGGQNTF. The genes are TRBV2 and TRBJ1-2, with D uncertain. Germline values: CDR1 SNHLY, CDR2 FYNNEI. The CDR3 runs to 11 residues. Trimming stripped 6 bases from V and 12 bases from J, with 14 bases between.

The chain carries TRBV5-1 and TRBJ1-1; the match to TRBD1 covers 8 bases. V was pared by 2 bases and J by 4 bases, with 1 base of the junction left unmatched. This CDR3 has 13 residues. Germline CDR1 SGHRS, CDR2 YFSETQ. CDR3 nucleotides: TGCGCCAGCAGCTTCGGACAGGGCACTGAAGCTTTCTTT. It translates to CASSFGQGTEAFF. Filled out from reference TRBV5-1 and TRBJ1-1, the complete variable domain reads KAGVTQTPRYLIKTRGQQVTLSCSPISGHRSVSWYQQTPGQGLQFLFEYFSETQRNKGNFPGRFSGRQFSNSRSEMNVSTLELGDSALYLCASSFGQGTEAFFGQGTRLTVV.

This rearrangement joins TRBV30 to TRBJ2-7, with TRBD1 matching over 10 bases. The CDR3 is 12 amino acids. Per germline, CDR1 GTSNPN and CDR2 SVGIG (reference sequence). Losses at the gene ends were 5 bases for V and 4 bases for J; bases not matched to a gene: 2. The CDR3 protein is CAWEGQGYEQYF. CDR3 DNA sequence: TGTGCCTGGGAGGGACAGGGGTACGAGCAGTACTTC.

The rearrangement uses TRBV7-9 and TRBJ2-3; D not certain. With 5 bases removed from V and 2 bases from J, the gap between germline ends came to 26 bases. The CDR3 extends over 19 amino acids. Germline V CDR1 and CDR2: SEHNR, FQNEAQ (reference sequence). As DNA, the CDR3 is TGTGCCAGCAGCCATCTACGATTAACTCTAGATCGAAACACAGATACGCAGTATTTT. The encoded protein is CASSHLRLTLDRNTDTQYF.

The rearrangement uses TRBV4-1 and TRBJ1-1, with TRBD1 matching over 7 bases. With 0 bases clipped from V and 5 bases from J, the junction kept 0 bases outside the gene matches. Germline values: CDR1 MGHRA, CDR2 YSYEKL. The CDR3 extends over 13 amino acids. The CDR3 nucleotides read TGCGCCAGCAGCCAAGACAGGGGGACTGAAGCTTTCTTT. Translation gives CASSQDRGTEAFF.

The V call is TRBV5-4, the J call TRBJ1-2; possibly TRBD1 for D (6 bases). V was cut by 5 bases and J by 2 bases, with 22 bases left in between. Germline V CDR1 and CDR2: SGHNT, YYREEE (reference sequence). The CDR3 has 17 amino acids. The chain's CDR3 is CASRPGGADKLNYGYTF. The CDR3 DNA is TGTGCCAGCAGACCCGGGGGGGCAGATAAGTTGAACTATGGCTACACCTTC.

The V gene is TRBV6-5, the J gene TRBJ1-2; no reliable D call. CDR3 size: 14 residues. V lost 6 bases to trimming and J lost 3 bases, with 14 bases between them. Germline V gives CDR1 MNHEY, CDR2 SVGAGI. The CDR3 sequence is CASSRPHSDYGYTF. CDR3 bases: TGTGCCAGCAGCCGTCCCCATTCGGACTATGGCTACACCTTC.

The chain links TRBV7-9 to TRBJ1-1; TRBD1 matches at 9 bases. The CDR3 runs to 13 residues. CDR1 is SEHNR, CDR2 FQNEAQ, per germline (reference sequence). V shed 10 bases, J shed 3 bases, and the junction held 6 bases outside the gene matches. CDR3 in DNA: TGTGCCATGGGACAGGGCCGCGACACTGAAGCTTTCTTT. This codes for CAMGQGRDTEAFF.

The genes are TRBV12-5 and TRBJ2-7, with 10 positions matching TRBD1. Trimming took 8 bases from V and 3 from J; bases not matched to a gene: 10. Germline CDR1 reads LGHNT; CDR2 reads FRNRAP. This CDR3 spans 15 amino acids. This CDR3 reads CASSPTGTGVYEQYF. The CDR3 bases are TGTGCTAGTTCCCCAACCGGGACAGGGGTCTACGAGCAGTACTTC. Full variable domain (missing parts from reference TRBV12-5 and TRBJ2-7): DARVTQTPRHKVTEMGQEVTMRCQPILGHNTVFWYRQTMMQGLELLAYFRNRAPLDDSGMPKDRFSAEMPDATLATLKIQPSEPRDSAVYFCASSPTGTGVYEQYFGPGTRLTVT.

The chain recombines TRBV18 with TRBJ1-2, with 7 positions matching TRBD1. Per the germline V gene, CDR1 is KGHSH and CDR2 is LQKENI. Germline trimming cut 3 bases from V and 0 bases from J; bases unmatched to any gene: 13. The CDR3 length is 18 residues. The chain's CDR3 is CASSPSGTDKLANYGYTF. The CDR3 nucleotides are TGTGCCAGCTCACCCTCCGGGACAGATAAGTTAGCTAACTATGGCTACACCTTC.

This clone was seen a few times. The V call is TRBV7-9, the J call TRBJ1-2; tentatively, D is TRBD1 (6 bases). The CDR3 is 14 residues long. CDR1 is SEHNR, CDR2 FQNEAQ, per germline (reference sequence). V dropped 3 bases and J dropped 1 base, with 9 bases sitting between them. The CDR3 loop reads CASSLGGLNYGYTF. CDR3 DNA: TGTGCCAGCAGCTTGGGGGGGCTTAACTATGGCTACACCTTC. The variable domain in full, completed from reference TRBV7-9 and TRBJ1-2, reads DTGVSQNPRHKITKRGQNVTFRCDPISEHNRLYWYRQTLGQGPEFLTYFQNEAQLEKSRLLSDRFSAERPKGSFSTLEIQRTEQGDSAMYLCASSLGGLNYGYTFGSGTRLTVV.

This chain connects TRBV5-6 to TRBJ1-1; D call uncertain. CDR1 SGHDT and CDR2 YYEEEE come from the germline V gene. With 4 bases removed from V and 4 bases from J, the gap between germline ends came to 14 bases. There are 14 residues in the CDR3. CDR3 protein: CASSRTLGSTEAFF. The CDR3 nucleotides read TGTGCCAGCAGCCGAACGTTGGGGAGCACTGAAGCTTTCTTT.

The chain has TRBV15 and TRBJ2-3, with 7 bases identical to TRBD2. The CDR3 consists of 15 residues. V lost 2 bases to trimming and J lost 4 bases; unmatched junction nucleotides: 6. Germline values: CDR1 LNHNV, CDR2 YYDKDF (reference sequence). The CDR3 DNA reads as TGTGCCACCAGCAGAACGATCGCGGGAGCAGATACGCAGTATTTT. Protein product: CATSRTIAGADTQYF.